The present TCR beta chain was sequenced within a study of blood T cell repertoires in COVID-19. In the study overall: Samples taken during acute and convalescent COVID-19 were collected in the United States, Italy and Spain. The cDNA or gDNA used as material had been derived from T cells, B-cell-depleted T cells, or PBMCs.

Trimming took off 4 bases at V and 2 bases at J, with 17 bases between the two ends. This CDR3 is 16 amino acids long. Germline CDR1 reads SNHLY; CDR2 reads FYNNEI. In the study's own analysis: The assay estimated nucleated cells by amplifying reference gene primers. Assay: immunoSEQ multiplex PCR; the TCRdb copy retains only in-frame clones and omits some. The V and J calls and clone size were taken over from that table, and D and trimming were inferred from the DNA. The repertoire includes about 60,000 clones, around 85% of them detected once, and around 9.7% sits in the top ten. Sequenced input: peripheral blood. This clonotype originated in a human donor in a cohort sampled during active COVID-19. The V call is TRBV2, the J call TRBJ2-5; D uncertain. This CDR3 is CASSGVLAAKQETQYF. The DNA for the CDR3 is TGTGCCAGCAGTGGGGTCCTCGCGGCTAAACAAGAGACCCAGTACTTC.